The 9 T cell receptor beta chains below all came from one sample that was sequenced in a study of molecular identifiers for immune sequencing clone quantification (dated by TCRdb to 2016 to 2019). The protocol used for the library was PCR. Data came from a NextSeq 500. The public reads were quality trimmed at Q25 with fastp and then assembled into clones with MiXCR by TCRdb, keeping productive beta chains. CDR3 protein duplicates are merged, each entry listing the most common genes and DNA. The sample includes over 300,000 distinct CDR3 sequences, with 24% observed a single time. The ten most abundant clones make up about 0.73% of the sample. The sequenced sample was naive CD8+ T cells from blood, with Jurkat cell RNA spiked in. The cell subset or site label on this specimen signifies: FACS-sorted CD8+CD4-CCR7+CD45RA+ naive T cells. These receptors came from a human donor in good health. Some libraries in this study had Jurkat cell RNA spiked in.

This clonotype was picked up a small number of times. This chain uses TRBV21-1 with TRBJ1-5. TRBV21-1 is tagged as a pseudogene. This CDR3 is 16 amino acids long. The CDR3 DNA sequence: TGTGCCAGCAGCAAAAGGGGATTGAATAGCAATCAGCCCCAGCATTTT. Translated, it gives CASSKRGLNSNQPQHF.

This clonotype has a handful of counts. The CDR3 spells CASSSSGEETQYF. CDR3 in DNA: TGTGCCAGCAGCTCCTCCGGGGAAGAGACCCAGTACTTC. J is TRBJ2-5 and V is TRBV7-9; D possibly corresponds to TRBD2 (5 bases). V was pared by 4 bases and J by 3 bases, with 9 bases between. The length of the CDR3 is 13 residues. The germline CDR1 and CDR2 sequences are SEHNR and FQNEAQ (reference sequence). Combining the CDR3 with reference TRBV7-9 and TRBJ2-5 gives the whole variable domain DTGVSQNPRHKITKRGQNVTFRCDPISEHNRLYWYRQTLGQGPEFLTYFQNEAQLEKSRLLSDRFSAERPKGSFSTLEIQRTEQGDSAMYLCASSSSGEETQYFGPGTRLLVL.

As regards this clonotype: This likely traces to a read error, being one base from a far larger clone. The chain joins TRBV7-2 to TRBJ2-7; D not resolved. The CDR3 length is 12 residues. The germline gives CDR1 SGHTA, CDR2 FQGNSA. The CDR3 DNA reads TGTGGCAGCAGCTTAGTCCCGTACGAGCAGTACTTC. This translates into CGSSLVPYEQYF.

At least ten counts were recorded for this clonotype. The chain has TRBV5-1 and TRBJ1-5; a possible D gene is TRBD1 (5 bases). The V gene's germline CDR1 is SGHRS and CDR2 YFSETQ. Trimming shortened V by 4 bases and J by 0 bases, and 17 bases separated the two germline ends. The CDR3 is 17 residues long. CDR3 nucleotides: TGCGCCAGCAGCCCGGGACCGACTACATATAGCAATCAGCCCCAGCATTTT. Its translation: CASSPGPTTYSNQPQHF.

This clonotype has just a few counts. The rearrangement links TRBV7-9 to TRBJ1-6, with 12 positions matching TRBD1. The CDR3 consists of 15 residues. In germline, CDR1 is SEHNR, CDR2 FQNEAQ (reference sequence). J was trimmed by 7 bases and V by 5 bases; bases with no gene match: 3. CDR3 region: CASSGTGGLNSPLHF. For the CDR3, the DNA is TGTGCCAGCAGCGGGACAGGGGGCTTAAATTCACCCCTCCACTTT.

The chain has TRBV20-1 and TRBJ1-1; maybe TRBD1 (5 bases). CDR3 length: 13 residues. Germline assignment: CDR1 DFQATT and CDR2 SNEGSKA (reference sequence). V was shortened by 6 bases and J by 0 bases, with 11 bases between the two germline ends. CDR3 residues: CSARGSLNTEAFF. The CDR3 coding sequence is TGCAGTGCCCGGGGGAGCCTGAACACTGAAGCTTTCTTT.

The chain links TRBV19 to TRBJ2-3; 7 bases align to TRBD2. The CDR3 has 16 residues. Losses at the gene ends were 1 base for V and 6 bases for J; bases not matched to a gene: 10. Germline V gives CDR1 LNHDA, CDR2 SQIVND (reference sequence). Written as DNA, the CDR3 is TGTGCCAGTAGTATAGGGCTAGCGGCGAACTCCGATACGCAGTATTTT. Translation gives CASSIGLAANSDTQYF. The entire variable domain, with the rest obtained from reference TRBV19 and TRBJ2-3, is as follows: DGGITQSPKYLFRKEGQNVTLSCEQNLNHDAMYWYRQDPGQGLRLIYYSQIVNDFQKGDIAEGYSVSREKKESFPLTVTSAQKNPTAFYLCASSIGLAANSDTQYFGPGTRLTVL.

The gene calls are TRBV7-2 and TRBJ1-5; no definite D call. The CDR3 sequence is 15 residues long. CDR1 and CDR2 (germline): SGHTA, FQGNSA. V was pared by 2 bases and J by 7 bases, with 15 bases between. In nucleotides, the CDR3 is TGTGCCAGCAGCTTAACCCGACAATATTTGCAGCCCCAGCATTTT. Translating it yields CASSLTRQYLQPQHF.

A remark on this clonotype: This could be a read error, since a much larger clone is one nucleotide away. The chain recombines TRBV4-1 with TRBJ1-1; 9 bases agree with TRBD1. The CDR3 has 13 residues. The trim removed 4 bases at V and 10 bases at J, leaving 7 bases unmatched. Germline V gene lookup returns CDR1 MGHRA and CDR2 YSYEKL. The CDR3 spells CASSRTGAVGAFF. CDR3 nucleotides: TGCGCCAGCAGCCGGACAGGGGCCGTTGGAGCTTTCTTT.